This passage covers 32 T cell receptor beta chains from one sample sequenced in a study of CD8+CD57+ T cells in acquired aplastic anemia. CDR3 and TCR beta VDJ profiling relied on a genomic DNA template. MiXCR was run by TCRdb on the reads, yielding one entry per CDR3 protein. The sample holds some 92,000 distinct CDR3 sequences, around 62% seen once. Whoever was chosen for sequencing had shown CD8+CD57+ cell expansion by flow cytometry. Sequencing used sorted CD4+, CD8+, or CD8+CD57+ T cells (not recorded which) from PBMCs. The receptors stem from a human donor with aplastic anemia.

This clonotype was counted between two and nine times. The chain recombines TRBV7-8 with TRBJ2-7; 7 nucleotides align to TRBD2. Germline V gene data show CDR1 as SGHVS and CDR2 as FQNEAQ. CDR3 length: 14 residues. Trimming removed 5 bases from V and 2 bases from J; junction bases left unmatched: 6. Written as DNA, the CDR3 is TGTGCCAGCAGCCCGAGCGGGAAACCCTACGAGCAGTACTTC. Protein product: CASSPSGKPYEQYF.

This clonotype has just one count. V is TRBV19 and J is TRBJ2-1, with 9 bases matching TRBD2. V trimming: 5 bases; J trimming: 6 bases; junction bases outside the gene matches: 8. The germline V gene has CDR1 LNHDA and CDR2 SQIVND (reference sequence). CDR3 length equals 15 residues. CDR3 DNA sequence: TGTGCCAGTAGTCCCGCGGGAGGGTCCGGCAATGAGCAGTTCTTC. Its protein is CASSPAGGSGNEQFF.

This clonotype was recorded a few times. The J gene is TRBJ2-7, the V gene TRBV7-6; D is ambiguous. Germline V lookup: CDR1 SGHVS, CDR2 FNYEAQ. The CDR3 runs 12 residues. The V gene lost 8 bases and the J gene lost 6 bases, with 14 bases spanning the gap. CDR3 amino acids: CASSIAGSEQYF. The CDR3 DNA sequence: TGTGCCAGCTCCATAGCAGGCAGCGAGCAGTACTTC.

This clonotype came up many times. The genes are TRBV2 and TRBJ2-3, with 9 bases that match TRBD2. Germline loops: CDR1 SNHLY, CDR2 FYNNEI. V lost 3 bases and J lost 5; bases outside the gene matches: 9. This CDR3 comprises 16 residues. The CDR3 DNA follows: TGTGCCAGCAGTGACGGGGCGGGGGGGCCTGGAGATACGCAGTATTTT. Residues: CASSDGAGGPGDTQYF.

The chain is built from TRBV10-3 and TRBJ1-1; D perhaps matches TRBD1 (6 bases). CDR1 is ENHRY, CDR2 SYGVKD, per germline. This CDR3 contains 14 residues. V was shortened by 5 bases and J by 2 bases, with 12 bases between the two germline ends. The CDR3: CAISRDTINTEAFF. The CDR3 DNA reads as TGTGCCATCAGTAGGGACACCATAAACACTGAAGCTTTCTTT.

The V call is TRBV10-3, the J call TRBJ1-2; no definite D call. Looked up from germline, CDR1 is ENHRY and CDR2 is SYGVKD. This CDR3 has 12 residues. V shed 7 bases and J shed 4 bases, with 10 bases lying between them. The CDR3 is CAIKKGSYGYTF. CDR3 sequence (DNA): TGTGCCATCAAGAAGGGCTCCTATGGCTACACCTTC.

The CDR3 region has the DNA TGTGCCAGCAGCTTAGCGCGTCAACAGCCCCAGCATTTT. This translates into CASSLARQQPQHF. The chain is built from TRBV7-6 and TRBJ1-5; no definite D call. The CDR3 has 13 amino acids. Germline loops: CDR1 SGHVS, CDR2 FNYEAQ. Between the trimmed V and J ends, which lost 0 bases and 7 bases, there was a span of 7 bases.

V gene TRBV7-9 combines with J gene TRBJ1-1, with 8 bases identical to TRBD1. CDR3 length: 12 amino acids. The V gene's germline CDR1 is SEHNR and CDR2 FQNEAQ (reference sequence). V lost 3 bases to trimming and J lost 8 bases; unmatched junction nucleotides: 2. Here the CDR3 DNA reads TGTGCCAGCAGCTTTGGGGACAGGGAAGCTTTCTTT. As protein: CASSFGDREAFF.

The genes are TRBV20-1 and TRBJ2-3, with 8 bases that match TRBD2. CDR1 DFQATT and CDR2 SNEGSKA come from the germline V gene (reference sequence). The V gene end was trimmed by 0 bases and the J gene end by 6 bases; junction bases not matched to a gene: 5. The CDR3 is 14 residues long. This CDR3 is CSARDFGGGDTQYF. The CDR3, as DNA: TGCAGTGCTAGAGATTTCGGGGGGGGTGATACGCAGTATTTT.

The sample holds one count of this clonotype. DNA for the CDR3: TGTGCCACAGAAGCGGGCTCCTACGAGCAGTACTTC. It is translated as CATEAGSYEQYF. The V and J genes are TRBV24-1 and TRBJ2-7, with D possibly being TRBD2 (6 bases). Trimming took off 10 bases at V and 0 bases at J, with 9 bases between the two ends. The CDR3 is 12 amino acids. Germline CDR1 and CDR2: KGHDR and SFDVKD.

The CDR3 coding sequence is TGCAGTGCTAGAGGCCAGTCAATGAACACTGAAGCTTTCTTT. Protein: CSARGQSMNTEAFF. The chain carries TRBV20-1 and TRBJ1-1; D unclear. V was shortened by 1 base and J by 0 bases, with 9 bases between the two germline ends. The CDR3 loop spans 14 amino acids. In germline, CDR1 is DFQATT, CDR2 SNEGSKA (reference sequence).

The V and J genes are TRBV20-1 and TRBJ1-6, with D uncertain. The V gene's germline CDR1 is DFQATT and CDR2 SNEGSKA (reference sequence). CDR3 size: 12 residues. V lost 5 bases and J lost 7, with 9 bases in between. This chain's CDR3 is CSAPQGNSPLHF. The DNA of the CDR3 is TGCAGTGCTCCTCAAGGGAATTCACCCCTCCACTTT.

The gene calls are TRBV9 and TRBJ1-2; the D is unclear. Looked up from germline, CDR1 is SGDLS and CDR2 is YYNGEE. With 7 bases removed from V and 4 bases from J, the gap between germline ends came to 8 bases. The CDR3 runs to 11 residues. CDR3 sequence reads: CASGRGYGYTF. CDR3 bases: TGTGCCAGCGGGCGGGGCTATGGCTACACCTTC.

This sequence joins TRBV19 and TRBJ2-3; D is tentatively TRBD1 or TRBD2 (5 bases each). The CDR3 is made up of 14 amino acids. The germline CDR1 and CDR2 sequences are LNHDA and SQIVND (reference sequence). The germline V and J ends were trimmed by 3 bases and 3 bases, with 10 bases remaining between them. Here the CDR3 DNA reads TGTGCCAGTAGTATGGGTGGGGGAACAGATACGCAGTATTTT. Amino acids: CASSMGGGTDTQYF.

This chain connects TRBV15 to TRBJ1-6; D may be TRBD1 (5 bases). The V end lost 0 bases, the J end lost 13 bases, and 16 bases lay between the germline ends. The CDR3 consists of 15 residues. Germline V lookup: CDR1 LNHNV, CDR2 YYDKDF (reference sequence). Here the CDR3 DNA reads TGTGCCACCAGCAGAGAAGGCGTTGGCAGGGATCCCCTCCACTTT. Amino acids: CATSREGVGRDPLHF.

Points on this clonotype: The conserved closing phenylalanine or tryptophan is absent in this CDR3, likely reflecting a read error. Because the CDR3's place on the DNA is in doubt, the DNA is left out and the CDR3 is given as listed by TCRdb. This chain's CDR3 is CASSLASGNERFL. The J gene is TRBJ2-1, the V gene TRBV5-6. Per germline, CDR1 SGHDT and CDR2 YYEEEE. The CDR3 contains 13 residues when both ends are counted.

The rearrangement uses TRBV20-1 and TRBJ2-5; D gene ambiguous. This CDR3 contains 13 residues. Germline assignment: CDR1 DFQATT and CDR2 SNEGSKA (reference sequence). Trimming removed 6 bases at V and 2 bases at J, with 13 bases between. The CDR3: CSALEGVQETQYF. CDR3 bases: TGCAGTGCCCTCGAAGGAGTTCAAGAGACCCAGTACTTC.

The rearrangement links TRBV10-3 to TRBJ2-1, with 11 nucleotides matching TRBD2. The CDR3 spans 14 residues. V was pared by 6 bases and J by 10 bases, with 8 bases of the junction left unmatched. The germline gives CDR1 ENHRY, CDR2 SYGVKD. The CDR3 DNA follows: TGTGCCATCAGGAAACTAGCGGGGGAGCGGGAGCAGTTCTTC. Its translation: CAIRKLAGEREQFF.

The J gene is TRBJ1-2, the V gene TRBV6-1; the D is unclear. Between the trimmed V and J ends, which lost 5 bases and 3 bases, there was a span of 19 bases. Germline-derived CDR1 and CDR2 are MNHNS and SASEGT. CDR3 length: 16 residues. In DNA form, the CDR3 reads TGTGCCAGCAGTCAACGAGAGGGCCAGCAATACTATGGCTACACCTTC. Residues: CASSQREGQQYYGYTF.

This rearrangement joins TRBV11-3 to TRBJ2-2, with TRBD1 matching 12 bases. V was pared by 6 bases and J by 8 bases, with 4 bases of the junction left unmatched. The CDR3 has 14 amino acids. Germline CDR1 reads SGHNT; CDR2 reads YENEEA. CDR3 sequence reads: CASRGQGASGELFF. The DNA of the CDR3 is TGTGCCAGCAGGGGACAGGGGGCTTCTGGGGAGCTGTTTTTT.

This clonotype was observed at least ten times. The V call is TRBV2, the J call TRBJ2-3; 8 bases match TRBD2. There are 17 residues in the CDR3. From germline, CDR1 is SNHLY and CDR2 FYNNEI. Trimming cost V 0 bases and J 4 bases; bases outside gene matches: 9. The CDR3 protein is CASSEAGGGRRSDTQYF. CDR3 bases: TGTGCCAGCAGTGAAGCGGGTGGCGGGAGGAGGTCAGATACGCAGTATTTT.

This sequence joins TRBV5-4 and TRBJ1-4; the D is unclear. The CDR3 is made up of 14 amino acids. Germline CDR1 and CDR2: SGHNT and YYREEE (reference sequence). V was clipped by 4 bases and J by 0 bases, with 7 bases between them. CDR3 bases: TGTGCCAGCAGCCGGGCTGCAACTAATGAAAAACTGTTTTTT. This gives the protein CASSRAATNEKLFF.

V usage is TRBV10-1 and J usage is TRBJ2-2; possibly TRBD1 for D (5 bases). Germline V gene lookup returns CDR1 WNHNN and CDR2 SYGVQD (reference sequence). The CDR3 runs to 15 residues. Trimming stripped 3 bases from V and 5 bases from J, with 13 bases between. The chain's CDR3 is CASSEGAVGTGELFF. The DNA for the CDR3 is TGCGCCAGCAGTGAAGGGGCGGTCGGGACCGGGGAGCTGTTTTTT.

The chain uses TRBV2 and TRBJ1-4; D gene unclear. The CDR3 is 13 residues long. Germline loops: CDR1 SNHLY, CDR2 FYNNEI. V lost 5 bases and J 13 bases, leaving 17 bases between the germline ends. CDR3 amino acids: CASSPRPRERLFF. In DNA form, the CDR3 reads TGTGCCAGCAGTCCCCGACCTCGGGAGAGACTGTTTTTT. Full variable domain (outside the CDR3, taken from reference TRBV2 and TRBJ1-4): EPEVTQTPSHQVTQMGQEVILRCVPISNHLYFYWYRQILGQKVEFLVSFYNNEISEKSEIFDDQFSVERPDGSNFTLKIRSTKLEDSAMYFCASSPRPRERLFFGSGTQLSVL.

The chain carries TRBV24-1 and TRBJ2-3; D is perhaps TRBD2 (6 bases). This CDR3 is 15 amino acids long. Germline V gene sequence: CDR1 KGHDR, CDR2 SFDVKD. The ends were cut back, 7 bases at V and 0 bases at J, with 13 bases in the middle. This CDR3 is CATSGSQPSTDTQYF. The DNA for the CDR3 is TGTGCCACCAGCGGGAGCCAGCCTAGCACAGATACGCAGTATTTT.

The chain links TRBV10-3 to TRBJ2-5, with TRBD2 identical over 9 bases. Trimming removed 2 bases from V and 3 bases from J; junction bases left unmatched: 10. Germline CDR1 is ENHRY and CDR2 is SYGVKD. The CDR3 has 17 amino acids. DNA of the CDR3: TGTGCCATCAGTGAGGGGGCGGGAGGGCCCGCAAAAGAGACCCAGTACTTC. Its translation is CAISEGAGGPAKETQYF.

The chain carries TRBV29-1 and TRBJ2-5; TRBD1 agrees at 10 bases. This CDR3 has 13 amino acids. Germline-derived CDR1 and CDR2 are SQVTM and ANQGSEA. V lost 3 bases and J lost 2; bases outside the gene matches: 0. CDR3 sequence reads: CSVEDRGQETQYF. In DNA, the CDR3 is TGCAGCGTTGAGGACAGGGGGCAAGAGACCCAGTACTTC. Complete variable domain (other parts from reference TRBV29-1 and TRBJ2-5): SAVISQKPSRDICQRGTSLTIQCQVDSQVTMMFWYRQQPGQSLTLIATANQGSEATYESGFVIDKFPISRPNLTFSTLTVSNMSPEDSSIYLCSVEDRGQETQYFGPGTRLLVL.

The rearrangement uses TRBV6-5 and TRBJ2-2; D remains unclear. Deletions cut 0 bases from V and 7 bases from J, with 6 bases between. Germline V CDR1 and CDR2: MNHEY, SVGAGI. CDR3 length equals 13 residues. CDR3 loop: CASSYSLLGELFF. CDR3 in DNA: TGTGCCAGCAGTTACTCTCTCCTCGGGGAGCTGTTTTTT.

The V and J genes are TRBV7-2 and TRBJ1-2; D gene uncertain. The CDR3 is 11 amino acids. Per the germline V gene, CDR1 is SGHTA and CDR2 is FQGNSA. Trimming stripped 5 bases from V and 8 bases from J, with 9 bases between. CDR3 sequence: CASSQAEGYTF. In nucleotides, the CDR3 is TGTGCCAGCAGCCAAGCGGAAGGCTACACCTTC.

This clonotype is a singleton in its sample. V and J are TRBV20-1 and TRBJ2-7, with 10 bases aligning to TRBD1. Germline assignment: CDR1 DFQATT and CDR2 SNEGSKA (reference sequence). The length of the CDR3 is 14 residues. With V trimmed by 5 bases and J by 2 bases, 6 bases remained unmatched. DNA of the CDR3: TGCAGTGCTGGAGGGACAGGGGCCCCCTACGAGCAGTACTTC. Protein sequence: CSAGGTGAPYEQYF.

The chain is built from TRBV9 and TRBJ2-2; 7 nucleotides line up with TRBD2. The CDR3 runs 17 residues. Germline CDR1 and CDR2: SGDLS and YYNGEE. J gave up 3 bases and V 6 bases, and 14 bases lay outside the gene matches. This CDR3 is CASTMGGRGWDTGELFF. In nucleotides, the CDR3 is TGTGCCAGCACCATGGGAGGGAGAGGTTGGGACACCGGGGAGCTGTTTTTT.

The genes are TRBV9 and TRBJ2-3; D unresolved. V was shortened by 3 bases and J by 6 bases, with 8 bases between the two germline ends. Germline CDR1 is SGDLS and CDR2 is YYNGEE. The CDR3 is 12 amino acids. The CDR3, as DNA: TGTGCCAGCAGCGAGGCCGATGATACGCAGTATTTT. It yields the protein CASSEADDTQYF.